Each of the 11 T cell receptor beta chains below was sequenced from the same sample in a study of cytomegalovirus exposure and HLA in healthy donors. A multiplex PCR was run with 60 Vbeta primers and 13 Jbeta primers. The table came from immunoSEQ multiplex PCR; TCRdb's copy has only in-frame clones and leaves some out. The sample carries over 100,000 clones, 60% to 80% recorded once. Sequenced: PBMCs. These receptors were taken from a male donor in good health and CMV-seronegative.

On this clone: A read error may account for a junction end that differs from germline. The rearrangement uses TRBV4-2 and TRBJ2-5; 12 nucleotides match TRBD2. Per germline, CDR1 LGHNA and CDR2 YNFKEQ. This CDR3 comprises 16 residues. The CDR3 bases are TGTGCCAGCAGCCAACAACTAGCGGGGGGTCAAGGGACCCAGTACTTC. The encoded protein is CASSQQLAGGQGTQYF.

This chain connects TRBV7-2 to TRBJ2-2; 8 nucleotides align to TRBD1. The CDR3 runs to 18 residues. In germline, CDR1 is SGHTA, CDR2 FQGNSA. The V gene end was trimmed by 7 bases and the J gene end by 2 bases; junction bases not matched to a gene: 15. The CDR3 sequence: CASILDLRQGLNTGELFF. CDR3 DNA: TGTGCCAGCATCCTAGACCTGAGACAGGGGCTTAACACCGGGGAGCTGTTTTTT.

This clone came up once. The chain couples TRBV6-5 to TRBJ2-1; the D gene is possibly TRBD2 (6 bases). The CDR3 has 16 residues. The germline CDR1 and CDR2 sequences are MNHEY and SVGAGI. The V end lost 0 bases, the J end lost 0 bases, and 9 bases lay between the germline ends. The CDR3 DNA sequence: TGTGCCAGCAGTTACTCGGGACTCAGCTCCTACAATGAGCAGTTCTTC. It translates to CASSYSGLSSYNEQFF.

The V call is TRBV5-6, the J call TRBJ1-1; D unclear. Trimming left V 5 bases short and J 2 bases short, with 10 bases between. This CDR3 is 13 amino acids long. Germline values: CDR1 SGHDT, CDR2 YYEEEE. The CDR3 coding sequence is TGTGCCAGCAGGGCAAACTATAACACTGAAGCTTTCTTT. It translates to CASRANYNTEAFF. Full variable domain (outside the CDR3, taken from reference TRBV5-6 and TRBJ1-1): DAGVTQSPTHLIKTRGQQVTLRCSPKSGHDTVSWYQQALGQGPQFIFQYYEEEERQRGNFPDRFSGHQFPNYSSELNVNALLLGDSALYLCASRANYNTEAFFGQGTRLTVV.

The chain joins TRBV7-8 to TRBJ1-2, with D hard to call. Germline CDR1 is SGHVS and CDR2 is FQNEAQ. This CDR3 has 14 residues. Trimming shortened V by 3 bases and J by 5 bases, and 13 bases separated the two germline ends. The CDR3 loop reads CASSFFGEAYGYTF. CDR3 DNA: TGTGCCAGCAGCTTTTTCGGGGAGGCGTATGGCTACACCTTC.

This clone has a single count. The V and J genes are TRBV19 and TRBJ1-1; 12 nucleotides agree with TRBD1. The germline gives CDR1 LNHDA, CDR2 SQIVND (reference sequence). Losses at the gene ends were 5 bases for V and 1 base for J; bases not matched to a gene: 5. This CDR3 has 16 residues. DNA of the CDR3: TGTGCCAGTAGTGGGACAGGGGGCCAAGGGAACACTGAAGCTTTCTTT. It yields the protein CASSGTGGQGNTEAFF. The whole variable domain, filled in from reference TRBV19 and TRBJ1-1, reads DGGITQSPKYLFRKEGQNVTLSCEQNLNHDAMYWYRQDPGQGLRLIYYSQIVNDFQKGDIAEGYSVSREKKESFPLTVTSAQKNPTAFYLCASSGTGGQGNTEAFFGQGTRLTVV.

The chain links TRBV6-1 to TRBJ1-4; a weak D match, TRBD1 (6 bases). The CDR3 is made up of 15 amino acids. V was clipped by 4 bases and J by 0 bases, with 9 bases between them. Germline assignment: CDR1 MNHNS and CDR2 SASEGT. CDR3 nucleotide sequence: TGTGCCAGCAGTGCAGACAGGTCAACTAATGAAAAACTGTTTTTT. Its translation: CASSADRSTNEKLFF.

This clone was picked up a small number of times. V usage is TRBV5-4 and J usage is TRBJ1-3, with D unclear. Germline CDR1 reads SGHNT; CDR2 reads YYREEE (reference sequence). The CDR3 runs to 15 residues. V lost 2 bases and J 4 bases, leaving 13 bases between the germline ends. CDR3 DNA: TGTGCCAGCAGCTTCGGGGAGAGCCTGGGAAACACCATATATTTT. The encoded protein is CASSFGESLGNTIYF.

The chain joins TRBV9 to TRBJ1-1; D gene ambiguous. Between the trimmed V and J ends, which lost 3 bases and 1 base, there was a span of 7 bases. Germline CDR1 is SGDLS and CDR2 is YYNGEE. The CDR3 covers 13 residues. The CDR3 spells CASSGHSNTEAFF. Here the CDR3 DNA reads TGTGCCAGCAGCGGACATTCGAACACTGAAGCTTTCTTT.

Worth noting for this clone: At one of its ends the junction is not consistent with the germline gene, which may arise from a read error. The rearrangement links TRBV6-5 to TRBJ2-7; D is unclear. Germline values: CDR1 MNHEY, CDR2 SVGAGI. The CDR3 extends over 13 amino acids. The CDR3 reads CASSSTTFSIRNF. The CDR3 DNA follows: TGTGCCAGCAGTAGCACGACGTTCTCGATCAGGAACTTC.

J is TRBJ2-7 and V is TRBV7-9; 8 nucleotides match TRBD2. Germline V gene lookup returns CDR1 SEHNR and CDR2 FQNEAQ (reference sequence). CDR3 size: 14 residues. V gave up 4 bases and J gave up 7 bases; unmatched junction bases: 9. The CDR3 here is CASSSGTSGGEQYF. The DNA for the CDR3 is TGTGCCAGCAGCTCCGGGACTAGTGGGGGGGAGCAGTACTTC.